This T cell receptor (beta chain) was identified in a study of shared clonotypes between healthy human individuals. With 2 bases removed from V and 6 bases from J, the gap between germline ends came to 13 bases. Germline-derived CDR1 and CDR2 are SGDLS and YYNGEE. The CDR3 length is 14 residues. Only a few counts were recorded for this clone. Other DNA sequences in the sample encode the same CDR3. Measured with immunoSEQ multiplex PCR; TCRdb has only the in-frame clones, and not every one. The data hold about 110,000 clones, with over 65% observed a single time. V and J are TRBV9 and TRBJ2-3; D might be TRBD1 or TRBD2, each matching 6 bases. This clonotype was obtained from a woman aged 25-40 years in good health. The sample consisted of memory CD8+ T cells sorted from blood. Subset of the sample: CD45RO+ cells pooled with CCR7-negative TemRA cells. The CDR3 sequence is CASSVGGGSDTQYF. For the CDR3, the DNA is TGTGCCAGCAGCGTCGGGGGCGGTTCGGATACGCAGTATTTT.